Listed here is a single TCR beta chain. Its matching antigen is unknown. This entry is derived from a study of cytomegalovirus exposure and HLA in healthy donors. Study conclusions and caveats: Subsequent analysis revealed that first-cohort TCR clusters tended to co-occur in the 100 to 150 validation repertoires. According to the study, 150 to 200 TCR beta chains were cytomegalovirus-associated. CMV antigen specificity was confirmed in vitro for three CMV-associated chains. Rarity marked most TCR sequences, yet some public TCRs occurred in many donors.

The germline gives CDR1 LGHNA, CDR2 YSLEER. CDR3 size: 15 residues. V lost 0 bases, J lost 7 bases, and 12 bases lay in between. This table comes from immunoSEQ multiplex PCR, and its TCRdb copy is limited to in-frame clones, with some not included. The table shows 250,000 to 350,000 clones, with around 89% occurring only once. Sequenced input: PBMCs. The receptor was isolated from a woman aged 18-29 years in good health and CMV-seronegative. The chain couples TRBV4-3 to TRBJ2-2; D remains unclear. CDR3 loop: CASSQDGSSDGELFF. The CDR3 DNA reads as TGCGCCAGCAGCCAAGATGGCTCGTCTGACGGGGAGCTGTTTTTT.